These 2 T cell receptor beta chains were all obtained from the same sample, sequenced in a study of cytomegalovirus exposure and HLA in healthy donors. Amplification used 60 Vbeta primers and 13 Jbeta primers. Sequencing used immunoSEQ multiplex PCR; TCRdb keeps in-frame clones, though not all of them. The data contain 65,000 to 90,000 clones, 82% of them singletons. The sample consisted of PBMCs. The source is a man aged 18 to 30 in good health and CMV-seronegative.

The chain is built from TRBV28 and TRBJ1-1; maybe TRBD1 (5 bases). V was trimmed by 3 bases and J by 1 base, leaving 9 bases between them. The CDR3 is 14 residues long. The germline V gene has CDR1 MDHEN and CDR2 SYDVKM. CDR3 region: CASSFSRANTEAFF. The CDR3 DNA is TGTGCCAGCAGTTTTTCCAGGGCGAACACTGAAGCTTTCTTT. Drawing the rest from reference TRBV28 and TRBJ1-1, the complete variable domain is DVKVTQSSRYLVKRTGEKVFLECVQDMDHENMFWYRQDPGLGLRLIYFSYDVKMKEKGDIPEGYSVSREKKERFSLILESASTNQTSMYLCASSFSRANTEAFFGQGTRLTVV.

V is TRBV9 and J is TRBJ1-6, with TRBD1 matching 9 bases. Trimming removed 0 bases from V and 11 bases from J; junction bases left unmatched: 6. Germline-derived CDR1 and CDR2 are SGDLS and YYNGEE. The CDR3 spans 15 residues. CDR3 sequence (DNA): TGTGCCAGCAGCGTAGTAGAGACAGGGGGTGCACCCCTCCACTTT. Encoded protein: CASSVVETGGAPLHF.